This paragraph covers one TCR beta chain sequence. Its antigen target is currently unknown. No base quality values were provided; no much bigger clone lies one nucleotide off. Spanning cysteine to phenylalanine, the CDR3 consists of 14 amino acids. Kept here is only the CDR3 DNA, which spans 42 bases and is read in frame from base 1. Taken from the germline V gene (reference sequence), the CDR1 and CDR2 loops are DFQATT and SNEGSKA. The V and J ends are trimmed by 3 bases and 5 bases, leaving 13 bases between them. TCRbeta CDR3 regions were amplified from genomic DNA using the immunoSEQ Assay, a bias-controlled multiplex PCR. Per the original workflow: Nucleated cell counts per sample were estimated from amplification of reference gene primers within the assay. Sequence reads were collapsed and filtered to measure the absolute abundance of every unique TCRbeta CDR3 rearrangement. For each sample, productive Simpson clonality was calculated as the square root of Simpson's diversity index over productive rearrangements. TCRdb re-hosts the immuneACCESS table, in-frame sequences only. Its copies lack some clones; in the studies checked, an unresolved V gene accounts for under half of them, and the cause for the rest is not known. For V, J and clone size, that table is used; D and trimming come from the DNA. For this sample there are some 100,000 clones; about 88% appear just once. The ten largest clones take up 6.5% to 8% of the sample.

Each collaborating institution followed its own protocols to collect whole blood in K2EDTA tubes. For TCRbeta analysis, collaborator samples were shipped as frozen whole blood, as isolated PBMCs, or as DNA extracted from either sample type. The data originate from a study of blood T cell repertoires in COVID-19 (TCRdb year 2020). Turning to the overall study: Collaborator samples came from the United States, Italy and Spain and covered acute and convalescent phases of COVID-19. The material from the prospective study consisted of cDNA or gDNA derived from T cells, B-cell-depleted T cells, or PBMCs. Deeply sampled blood TCRbeta repertoires from subjects exposed to, actively infected with, or recovered from COVID-19 were included in the dataset. The repertoires were made available in a free public database intended to serve as a resource for research on the immune response to SARS-CoV-2. Samples came from the ongoing ImmuneRACE study (first 160 participants) plus 1,254 subjects from 6 global collaborators. The sample metadata nearly always contained a de-identified subject ID, COVID-19 status, age in years and sex. Where available, HLA class I and class II types were taken from metadata supplied by the sample provider and were not determined by assay-based typing. Overall study results and their limits: How much clinical and demographic metadata was included differed by source and by participant, and the metadata was provided uncurated.

This sequence uses TRBV20-1 and TRBJ2-2, with the D gene too uncertain to name. The clonotype was recovered from a man aged 25-45 years in a cohort sampled during active COVID-19. Sequencing was performed on peripheral blood. The sequence in DNA is TGCAGTGCTAGTAAGAGGATGGAAACCGGGGAGCTGTTTTTT. This gives the protein CSASKRMETGELFF.